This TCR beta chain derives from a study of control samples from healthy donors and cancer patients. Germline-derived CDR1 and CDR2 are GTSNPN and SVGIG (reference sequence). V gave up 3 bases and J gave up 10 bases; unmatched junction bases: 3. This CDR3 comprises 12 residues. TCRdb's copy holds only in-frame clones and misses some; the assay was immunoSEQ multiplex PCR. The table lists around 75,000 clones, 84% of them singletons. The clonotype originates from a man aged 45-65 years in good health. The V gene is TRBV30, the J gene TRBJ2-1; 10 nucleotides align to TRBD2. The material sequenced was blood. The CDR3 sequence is CAWRTSGREQFF. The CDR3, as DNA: TGTGCCTGGAGGACTAGCGGGCGAGAGCAGTTCTTC.